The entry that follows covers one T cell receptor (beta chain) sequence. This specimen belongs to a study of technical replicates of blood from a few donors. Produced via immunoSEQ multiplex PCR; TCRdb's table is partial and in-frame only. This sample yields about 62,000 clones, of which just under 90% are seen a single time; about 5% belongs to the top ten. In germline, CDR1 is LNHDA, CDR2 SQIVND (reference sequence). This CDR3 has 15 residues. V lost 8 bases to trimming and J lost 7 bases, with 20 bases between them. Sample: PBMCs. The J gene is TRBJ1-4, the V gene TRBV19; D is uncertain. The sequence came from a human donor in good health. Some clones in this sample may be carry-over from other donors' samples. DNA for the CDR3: TGTGCCAGTTCGGACTTCCTCGGAGGGATTGAAAAACTGTTTTTT. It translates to CASSDFLGGIEKLFF.